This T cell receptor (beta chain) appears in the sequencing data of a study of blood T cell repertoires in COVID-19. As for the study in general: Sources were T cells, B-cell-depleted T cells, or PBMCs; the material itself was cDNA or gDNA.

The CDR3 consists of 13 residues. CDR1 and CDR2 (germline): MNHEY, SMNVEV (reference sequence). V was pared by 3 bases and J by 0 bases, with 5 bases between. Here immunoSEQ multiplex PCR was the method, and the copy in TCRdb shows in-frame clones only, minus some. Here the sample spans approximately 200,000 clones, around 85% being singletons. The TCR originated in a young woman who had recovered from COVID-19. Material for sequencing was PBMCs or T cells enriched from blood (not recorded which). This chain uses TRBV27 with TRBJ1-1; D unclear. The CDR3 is CASSLELNTEAFF. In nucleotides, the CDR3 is TGTGCCAGCAGTTTGGAGTTGAACACTGAAGCTTTCTTT.